The next 32 T cell receptor beta chains were all read from a single sample in a study of identical twins. TCRdb reprocessed the 5' RACE reads via MiXCR and lists one record per CDR3 protein. The sample has a few hundred thousand distinct CDR3 sequences; more than 9% are singletons. The same sample was also studied in work on yellow fever vaccine responses in identical twins.

The specimen was PBMCs. These TCRs come from a woman aged 18-29 years in good health.

The rearrangement links TRBV29-1 to TRBJ2-5, with 7 bases lining up with TRBD2. From germline, CDR1 is SQVTM and CDR2 ANQGSEA. Trimming at V came to 3 bases and at J to 4 bases, leaving 5 bases not matched to a gene. This CDR3 is 13 amino acids long. The CDR3: CSVDLTGGETQYF. CDR3 nucleotides: TGCAGCGTTGACTTGACGGGAGGAGAGACCCAGTACTTC. Looking up the rest from reference TRBV29-1 and TRBJ2-5 gives the full variable domain: SAVISQKPSRDICQRGTSLTIQCQVDSQVTMMFWYRQQPGQSLTLIATANQGSEATYESGFVIDKFPISRPNLTFSTLTVSNMSPEDSSIYLCSVDLTGGETQYFGPGTRLLVL.

CDR3 protein: CASSLVSAQETQYF. The CDR3 coding sequence is TGTGCCAGCAGCTTAGTTTCAGCCCAAGAGACCCAGTACTTC. The gene calls are TRBV7-9 and TRBJ2-5; D is undetermined. The CDR3 contains 14 residues. CDR1 SEHNR and CDR2 FQNEAQ come from the germline V gene (reference sequence). V lost 1 base and J lost 1, with 7 bases in between.

This clonotype came up a few times. V usage is TRBV28 and J usage is TRBJ1-2; 10 nucleotides line up with TRBD1. The ends lost 4 bases at V and 0 bases at J; junction bases unmatched: 14. CDR1 is MDHEN, CDR2 SYDVKM, per germline. This CDR3 is 19 amino acids long. The DNA for the CDR3 is TGTGCCAGCAGTTCTCCCGGGAGGGGGACAGGGGCCACTAACTATGGCTACACCTTC. Its protein is CASSSPGRGTGATNYGYTF.

This clonotype was recorded a few times. The chain uses TRBV9 and TRBJ2-5; TRBD1 might be the D (6 bases). The CDR3 totals 13 residues. V dropped 0 bases and J dropped 5 bases, with 8 bases sitting between them. The germline gives CDR1 SGDLS, CDR2 YYNGEE. DNA of the CDR3: TGTGCCAGCAGCGTAGACAGGGTGGAGACCCAGTACTTC. Its translation: CASSVDRVETQYF.

This clonotype was observed a few times. V and J are TRBV10-3 and TRBJ2-5, with unresolved D. The CDR3 loop spans 13 amino acids. Germline V gene lookup returns CDR1 ENHRY and CDR2 SYGVKD. The germline V and J ends were trimmed by 3 bases and 5 bases, with 10 bases remaining between them. The CDR3 is CAISDLGSETQYF. CDR3 nucleotides: TGTGCCATCAGTGATCTGGGTTCCGAGACCCAGTACTTC.

This clonotype was detected only a few times. The J gene is TRBJ2-7, the V gene TRBV9, with TRBD2 matching over 10 bases. V was pared by 2 bases and J by 4 bases, with 3 bases of the junction left unmatched. This CDR3 spans 14 amino acids. Per the germline V gene, CDR1 is SGDLS and CDR2 is YYNGEE. The CDR3 DNA follows: TGTGCCAGCAGCGTCGGGACTAGCGTGTACGAGCAGTACTTC. As protein: CASSVGTSVYEQYF.

The table lists this clonotype with many counts. The V call is TRBV10-2, the J call TRBJ2-5; 12 bases agree with TRBD2. The CDR3 spans 15 residues. With V trimmed by 6 bases and J by 1 base, 3 bases remained unmatched. CDR1 is WSHSY, CDR2 SAAADI, per germline. CDR3 sequence (DNA): TGCGCCAGCAGCACTAGCGGGAGGCCCCAAGAGACCCAGTACTTC. Translating gives CASSTSGRPQETQYF.

This chain connects TRBV20-1 to TRBJ2-5; 11 bases match TRBD1. The CDR3 sequence is 15 residues long. J lost 4 bases, V lost 4 bases, and 8 bases had no gene match. CDR1 and CDR2 (germline): DFQATT, SNEGSKA (reference sequence). The CDR3 spells CSANKDRGRGETQYF. DNA of the CDR3: TGCAGTGCTAATAAGGACAGGGGGCGCGGAGAGACCCAGTACTTC.

This clonotype occurred a few times. This rearrangement joins TRBV5-1 to TRBJ2-1; weak D call: TRBD1 (6 bases). The V gene's germline CDR1 is SGHRS and CDR2 YFSETQ. The CDR3 totals 16 residues. The V gene lost 0 bases and the J gene lost 1 base, with 11 bases spanning the gap. CDR3 loop: CASSLDGQGSYNEQFF. The DNA for the CDR3 is TGCGCCAGCAGCTTGGATGGTCAGGGGTCCTACAATGAGCAGTTCTTC.

This chain joins TRBV7-2 and TRBJ2-2; 10 nucleotides align to TRBD1. Germline V lookup: CDR1 SGHTA, CDR2 FQGNSA. Trimming removed 4 bases from V and 6 bases from J; junction bases left unmatched: 5. CDR3 length: 15 amino acids. CDR3 sequence: CASSSLGQGAGELFF. CDR3 nucleotide sequence: TGTGCCAGCAGCTCCCTCGGACAGGGGGCCGGGGAGCTGTTTTTT.

Many counts were recorded for this clonotype. CDR3 residues: CASSPGTSGGTYEQYF. As DNA, the CDR3 is TGTGCCAGCAGCCCCGGGACTAGCGGGGGGACCTACGAGCAGTACTTC. The rearrangement uses TRBV3-1 and TRBJ2-7; 15 bases match TRBD2. CDR1 and CDR2 (germline): LGHDT, YNNKEL (reference sequence). There are 16 residues in the CDR3. V lost 4 bases to trimming and J lost 2 bases; unmatched junction nucleotides: 3.

The chain has TRBV29-1 and TRBJ2-3; unclear D gene. The CDR3 consists of 13 residues. Trimming took 7 bases from V and 4 from J, leaving 15 bases between them. The V gene's germline CDR1 is SQVTM and CDR2 ANQGSEA. The CDR3 DNA is TGCAGCGCCATAGTGTTTTCCGCAGATACGCAGTATTTT. Residues: CSAIVFSADTQYF.

This clonotype was detected only a few times. The rearrangement links TRBV6-6 to TRBJ2-2; D is perhaps TRBD1 (5 bases). V was clipped by 4 bases and J by 11 bases, with 11 bases between them. This CDR3 spans 12 amino acids. CDR1 and CDR2 (germline): MNHNY, SVGAGI (reference sequence). The CDR3 DNA reads as TGTGCCAGCAGTTTACAGGAAGGAGAGCTGTTTTTT. As protein: CASSLQEGELFF.

This chain links TRBV18 with TRBJ2-7; 16 bases map to TRBD2. This CDR3 is 16 amino acids long. The germline CDR1 and CDR2 sequences are KGHSH and LQKENI. V lost 3 bases, J lost 5 bases, and 4 bases stayed unmatched. The CDR3 nucleotides are TGTGCCAGCTCACCGGGACTAGCGGGAGGGGAAGACGAGCAGTACTTC. Amino acids: CASSPGLAGGEDEQYF.

In this sample, this clonotype turned up many times. The V call is TRBV6-1, the J call TRBJ1-1; D remains ambiguous. The germline V and J ends were trimmed by 5 bases and 4 bases, with 14 bases remaining between them. The CDR3 is 14 residues long. Germline V lookup: CDR1 MNHNS, CDR2 SASEGT. This CDR3 is CASSPGAVSTEAFF. The CDR3 DNA sequence: TGTGCCAGCAGTCCGGGCGCGGTTAGCACTGAAGCTTTCTTT.

Remarks on this clonotype: The junction and the germline gene differ at one end; a read error may be behind it. The V call is TRBV6-8, the J call TRBJ2-3; 8 positions match TRBD2. Germline CDR1 reads MNHGY; CDR2 reads SAAAGT. The CDR3 runs to 19 residues. The CDR3 DNA is TGTACCAGCAGTTTAGCGAGGGGTCTAGCGGGCGCCCTCACAGATACGCAGTATTTT. Residues: CTSSLARGLAGALTDTQYF.

This clonotype was observed a handful of times. The chain combines TRBV7-6 with TRBJ1-1; D gene uncertain. In germline, CDR1 is SGHVS, CDR2 FNYEAQ. V shed 1 base and J shed 8 bases, with 11 bases lying between them. The CDR3 length is 13 residues. The CDR3 sequence: CASSLGTAEEAFF. DNA for the CDR3: TGTGCCAGCAGCTTAGGGACCGCAGAAGAAGCTTTCTTT.

A few counts support this clonotype. This chain uses TRBV12-3 or TRBV12-4 with TRBJ1-2; 8 bases map to TRBD1. V lost 4 bases, J lost 5 bases, and 6 bases stayed unmatched. This CDR3 region has 14 residues. CDR3: CASSSGQATYGYTF. The DNA of the CDR3 is TGTGCCAGCAGTTCGGGACAGGCGACTTATGGCTACACCTTC.

This clonotype came up a few times. The chain couples TRBV28 to TRBJ1-1; D is unresolved. Trimming pared 8 bases from V and 1 base from J, leaving 5 bases between. CDR3 length equals 11 residues. The germline CDR1 and CDR2 sequences are MDHEN and SYDVKM. CDR3 in amino acids: CASEANTEAFF. The DNA of the CDR3 is TGTGCCAGCGAAGCGAACACTGAAGCTTTCTTT.

This clonotype turned up a few times. The rearrangement uses TRBV12-3 or TRBV12-4 and TRBJ2-1; 9 bases map to TRBD1. The junction had 6 bases not matched to a gene; V was cut back by 5 bases and J by 7 bases. The CDR3 totals 14 residues. The CDR3 sequence: CASSPGQGSNEQFF. In DNA, the CDR3 is TGTGCCAGCAGTCCGGGACAGGGTAGTAATGAGCAGTTCTTC.

This clonotype was seen ten or more times. The V gene is TRBV29-1, the J gene TRBJ2-5, with TRBD2 matching over 8 bases. This CDR3 is 13 amino acids long. The germline CDR1 and CDR2 sequences are SQVTM and ANQGSEA. V was clipped by 7 bases and J by 4 bases; unmatched bases: 8. CDR3 DNA: TGCAGCGCTGCTTCGGGGGGGGGAGAGACCCAGTACTTC. It yields the protein CSAASGGGETQYF.

A note on this clonotype: One junction end does not reproduce the germline sequence, and a read error may be involved. The CDR3 DNA follows: TGTGCTAGCAGCCCTCCGGGACAGGCTCAAGAGACCCAGTACTTC. Protein sequence: CASSPPGQAQETQYF. The rearrangement joins TRBV7-7 to TRBJ2-5, with TRBD1 identical over 8 bases. Germline V gene lookup returns CDR1 SSHAT and CDR2 FNYEAQ (reference sequence). This CDR3 spans 15 amino acids.

This clonotype was counted between two and nine times. The CDR3 is CASSQDAGQHNQPQHF. For the CDR3, the DNA is TGCGCCAGCAGCCAAGATGCCGGACAGCACAATCAGCCCCAGCATTTT. The chain carries TRBV4-3 and TRBJ1-5; D perhaps matches TRBD1 (6 bases). The CDR3 is made up of 16 amino acids. CDR1 is LGHNA, CDR2 YSLEER, per germline. With 0 bases removed from V and 3 bases from J, the gap between germline ends came to 12 bases.

In this sample, this clonotype turned up many times. V and J are TRBV7-6 and TRBJ2-1; 12 nucleotides align to TRBD2. Germline CDR1 is SGHVS and CDR2 is FNYEAQ. V lost 4 bases to trimming and J lost 9 bases; unmatched junction nucleotides: 7. The CDR3 runs 15 residues. The CDR3 DNA is TGTGCCAGCAGCTCACTAGCGGGAGGAGGAAGTGAGCAGTTCTTC. Translated: CASSSLAGGGSEQFF.

This chain joins TRBV7-3 and TRBJ1-1, with D uncertain. V was pared by 0 bases and J by 6 bases, with 11 bases between. Germline loops: CDR1 SGHTA, CDR2 FQGTGA. CDR3 length: 14 amino acids. CDR3 nucleotides: TGTGCCAGCAGCTTAACTGGCCCTGGATCTGAAGCTTTCTTT. Its protein product is CASSLTGPGSEAFF.

This clonotype was observed at least ten times. This chain uses TRBV12-3 or TRBV12-4 with TRBJ1-5; TRBD1 agrees at 7 bases. The CDR3 consists of 12 residues. Trimming at V came to 5 bases and at J to 16 bases, leaving 11 bases not matched to a gene. CDR3 DNA sequence: TGTGCCAGCAGTCAGGGGGACGGCGTCTTCCATTTT. Its translation: CASSQGDGVFHF.

CDR3 protein: CASSPDGGASTDTQYF. CDR3 coding DNA: TGTGCCAGCAGTCCTGACGGGGGAGCCAGCACAGATACGCAGTATTTT. This chain links TRBV6-1 with TRBJ2-3; possibly TRBD2 for D (6 bases). Between the trimmed V and J ends, which lost 5 bases and 0 bases, there was a span of 15 bases. Germline V gene lookup returns CDR1 MNHNS and CDR2 SASEGT. The CDR3 covers 16 residues.

This clonotype was found a few times. This chain uses TRBV27 with TRBJ2-1, with TRBD2 identical over 14 bases. This CDR3 region has 18 residues. V lost 3 bases and J lost 4; bases outside the gene matches: 8. Germline V gene data show CDR1 as MNHEY and CDR2 as SMNVEV (reference sequence). DNA for the CDR3: TGTGCCAGCAGTTTCACCGGGACTAGCGGGAGATTGTACAATGAGCAGTTCTTC. This codes for CASSFTGTSGRLYNEQFF.

The chain employs TRBV9 and TRBJ2-7; 7 bases match TRBD2. There are 15 residues in the CDR3. The germline V gene encodes CDR1 SGDLS and CDR2 YYNGEE. Trimming removed 0 bases from V and 3 bases from J; junction bases left unmatched: 6. CDR3 protein: CASSVGTSAGYEQYF. The CDR3 DNA reads TGTGCCAGCAGCGTAGGTACTAGCGCGGGCTACGAGCAGTACTTC.

This clonotype has just a few counts. The rearrangement links TRBV5-6 to TRBJ2-7; weak D call: TRBD1 (5 bases). Trimming cost V 3 bases and J 2 bases, with 9 bases left between them. This CDR3 is built from 13 residues. The germline V gene encodes CDR1 SGHDT and CDR2 YYEEEE. CDR3 protein: CASSSDSTYEQYF. The CDR3 DNA sequence: TGTGCCAGCAGCTCCGACAGTACCTACGAGCAGTACTTC.

The chain employs TRBV7-9 and TRBJ2-1, with TRBD2 as a possible D gene (5 bases). The V and J ends lost 1 base and 5 bases respectively, with 15 bases between them. There are 16 residues in the CDR3. Per germline, CDR1 SEHNR and CDR2 FQNEAQ (reference sequence). The DNA for the CDR3 is TGTGCCAGCAGCTTAGACCGGTCGGCTAGCCACAATGAGCAGTTCTTC. It encodes CASSLDRSASHNEQFF.

J is TRBJ1-4 and V is TRBV20-1; 7 bases match TRBD1. Losses at the gene ends were 4 bases for V and 8 bases for J; bases not matched to a gene: 10. The CDR3 runs to 14 residues. Germline CDR1 DFQATT, CDR2 SNEGSKA (reference sequence). CDR3 loop: CSANGRGRSEKLFF. For the CDR3, the DNA is TGCAGTGCTAATGGGAGGGGGCGGTCGGAAAAACTGTTTTTT.